Presented here are 5 T cell receptor beta chains from one specimen sequenced in a study of T cell responses to AZD1222 COVID-19 vaccine. TCRdb's table, derived via immunoSEQ multiplex PCR, lists solely in-frame clones and lacks some. Recorded for this sample: over 140,000 clones. The sample consisted of peripheral blood. The receptors come from an adult in good health.

The chain carries TRBV2 and TRBJ1-1; D gene ambiguous. This CDR3 is built from 12 residues. CDR1 SNHLY and CDR2 FYNNEI come from the germline V gene. V was pared by 4 bases and J by 7 bases, with 10 bases between. CDR3 sequence (DNA): TGTGCCAGCAGTGGGACTTTGCGTGAAGCTTTCTTT. Protein: CASSGTLREAFF.

The chain joins TRBV6-6 to TRBJ1-5; maybe TRBD1 (6 bases). V was clipped by 2 bases and J by 3 bases, with 11 bases between them. This CDR3 comprises 15 residues. Germline CDR1 is MNHNY and CDR2 is SVGAGI (reference sequence). CDR3 loop: CASSYGGADNQPQHF. The DNA for the CDR3 is TGTGCCAGCAGTTACGGGGGGGCGGACAATCAGCCCCAGCATTTT.

The chain combines TRBV6-1 with TRBJ2-3; TRBD1 matches 9 bases. Unmatched junction bases numbered 8, after V lost 4 bases and J lost 0 bases. Germline V gives CDR1 MNHNS, CDR2 SASEGT. The CDR3 consists of 17 residues. The chain's CDR3 is CASSAQTGGTSTDTQYF. Written as DNA, the CDR3 is TGTGCCAGCAGTGCCCAGACAGGGGGGACTAGCACAGATACGCAGTATTTT.

The chain carries TRBV5-6 and TRBJ1-3; 9 positions match TRBD1. J lost 1 base, V lost 2 bases, and 4 bases had no gene match. The CDR3 sequence is 16 residues long. Germline CDR1 and CDR2: SGHDT and YYEEEE. CDR3 residues: CASSFGQGISGNTIYF. CDR3 nucleotides: TGTGCCAGCAGCTTTGGACAGGGGATATCTGGAAACACCATATATTTT.

This chain connects TRBV18 to TRBJ1-4; TRBD1 is a possible D gene (6 bases). Germline CDR1 KGHSH, CDR2 LQKENI. The V end lost 4 bases, the J end lost 5 bases, and 14 bases lay between the germline ends. CDR3 length equals 15 residues. The CDR3 here is CASSREGQSNEKLFF. The DNA of the CDR3 is TGTGCCAGCTCACGCGAGGGACAAAGCAATGAAAAACTGTTTTTT.